One and the same sample provided the 27 T cell receptor beta chains below, sequenced in a study of blood T cell repertoires in COVID-19 (TCRdb year 2020). Receptor libraries were prepared by the immunoSEQ multiplex PCR assay. TCRdb retrieved this table from immuneACCESS and kept in-frame rearrangements only. Not all clones are present; in checked studies, unresolved V genes account for under half, and no reason is known for the remainder. This sample is represented by about 280,000 clones; 75% to 90% of them were singletons. Clones ranked in the top ten supply around 2% of the sample. Sequenced: peripheral blood. These receptors were taken from a man in his fifties with acute or convalescent COVID-19.

CDR3: CASRRTGGETQYF. CDR3 nucleotide sequence: TGTGCCAGCAGACGTACAGGGGGAGAGACCCAGTACTTC. The rearrangement uses TRBV6-5 and TRBJ2-5; TRBD1 agrees at 8 bases. Germline CDR1 and CDR2: MNHEY and SVGAGI. The junction had 4 bases not matched to a gene; V was cut back by 6 bases and J by 4 bases. The CDR3 length is 13 residues.

The chain combines TRBV7-9 with TRBJ2-3, with 11 positions matching TRBD2. J was trimmed by 3 bases and V by 4 bases; bases with no gene match: 6. This CDR3 comprises 16 residues. Germline CDR1 and CDR2: SEHNR and FQNEAQ (reference sequence). In DNA form, the CDR3 reads TGTGCCAGCAGCTCACTAGCGGGGGATCGAACAGATACGCAGTATTTT. Its protein product is CASSSLAGDRTDTQYF.

This clone was observed a few times. This chain connects TRBV9 to TRBJ2-7; 11 bases match TRBD1. CDR1 and CDR2 (germline): SGDLS, YYNGEE. V dropped 3 bases and J dropped 3; count of bases not matched to a gene: 2. The length of the CDR3 is 14 residues. The CDR3: CASSGGTGGYEQYF. CDR3 bases: TGTGCCAGCAGCGGCGGGACAGGGGGCTACGAGCAGTACTTC.

This chain links TRBV11-3 with TRBJ2-1; 9 bases agree with TRBD2. Losses at the gene ends were 5 bases for V and 5 bases for J; bases not matched to a gene: 4. The length of the CDR3 is 14 residues. The germline CDR1 and CDR2 sequences are SGHNT and YENEEA. The CDR3 loop is CASSPSGGNNEQFF. CDR3 nucleotide sequence: TGTGCCAGCAGCCCGAGCGGGGGGAACAATGAGCAGTTCTTC.

The gene calls are TRBV7-3 and TRBJ2-1; TRBD2 aligns across 10 bases. The CDR3 is 15 amino acids. Trimming removed 5 bases from V and 3 bases from J; junction bases left unmatched: 4. CDR1 SGHTA and CDR2 FQGTGA come from the germline V gene. Here the CDR3 reads CASSASGGGYNEQFF. Written as DNA, the CDR3 is TGTGCCAGCAGCGCTAGCGGGGGAGGCTACAATGAGCAGTTCTTC.

J is TRBJ1-6 and V is TRBV15; TRBD1 aligns across 7 bases. CDR1 and CDR2 from the germline V gene are LNHNV and YYDKDF (reference sequence). V was pared by 0 bases and J by 10 bases, with 6 bases of the junction left unmatched. This CDR3 is built from 15 residues. Here the CDR3 DNA reads TGTGCCACCAGCAGAGAGGAGACAGGGACATCACCCCTCCACTTT. This sequence encodes CATSREETGTSPLHF.

The genes are TRBV7-9 and TRBJ1-6; 7 bases fit TRBD1. The CDR3 extends over 14 amino acids. J lost 9 bases, V lost 1 base, and 3 bases had no gene match. Germline CDR1 is SEHNR and CDR2 is FQNEAQ (reference sequence). CDR3 protein: CASSLEGAGSPLHF. In DNA, the CDR3 is TGTGCCAGCAGCTTAGAGGGGGCTGGTTCACCCCTCCACTTT.

The chain has TRBV6-1 and TRBJ2-7; unclear D gene. The CDR3 is 15 residues long. In germline, CDR1 is MNHNS, CDR2 SASEGT. V was trimmed by 1 base and J by 2 bases, leaving 12 bases between them. This chain's CDR3 is CASSEGRNQAYEQYF. In DNA form, the CDR3 reads TGTGCCAGCAGTGAAGGGCGGAACCAAGCCTACGAGCAGTACTTC.

CDR3 protein: CASRFRDSEEGQYF. The CDR3 DNA follows: TGCGCCAGCAGATTCCGGGACTCCGAAGAAGGGCAGTACTTC. J is TRBJ2-7 and V is TRBV5-1; maybe TRBD2 (6 bases). The CDR3 has 14 amino acids. V was trimmed by 5 bases and J by 9 bases, leaving 21 bases between them. CDR1 is SGHRS, CDR2 YFSETQ, per germline.

The genes are TRBV28 and TRBJ1-2; D is perhaps TRBD1 (6 bases). CDR1 and CDR2 from the germline V gene are MDHEN and SYDVKM. The CDR3 totals 15 residues. V was cut by 6 bases and J by 0 bases, with 14 bases left in between. The CDR3 DNA reads TGTGCCAGCAGGGAAGGACAGATAGCTAACTATGGCTACACCTTC. Amino acid sequence: CASREGQIANYGYTF.

The J gene is TRBJ2-2, the V gene TRBV4-1; 7 bases fit TRBD1. The CDR3 runs to 16 residues. Germline V CDR1 and CDR2: MGHRA, YSYEKL. J was trimmed by 7 bases and V by 0 bases; bases with no gene match: 8. CDR3 sequence reads: CASSQDPRGRDGELFF. DNA for the CDR3: TGCGCCAGCAGCCAAGATCCGAGGGGGCGAGACGGGGAGCTGTTTTTT.

This clone has more than one count but fewer than ten. CDR3 residues: CASSQQGVQETQYF. CDR3 nucleotide sequence: TGTGCCAGCAGCCAACAGGGGGTACAAGAGACCCAGTACTTC. The chain uses TRBV5-5 and TRBJ2-5, with 8 positions matching TRBD1. This CDR3 spans 14 amino acids. The ends lost 4 bases at V and 2 bases at J; junction bases unmatched: 4. The germline CDR1 and CDR2 sequences are SGHKS and YYEKEE (reference sequence).

The gene calls are TRBV11-2 and TRBJ1-2; possible D gene TRBD1, 6 bases. Germline V lookup: CDR1 SGHAT, CDR2 FQNNGV. The CDR3 sequence is 15 residues long. The V end was cut by 1 base, the J end by 3 bases, with 12 bases between. CDR3 nucleotides: TGTGCCAGCAGCTTAGGTGCGGGGGCGTACTATGGCTACACCTTC. Protein sequence: CASSLGAGAYYGYTF.

This clone came up once. The gene calls are TRBV7-9 and TRBJ2-2; 8 nucleotides match TRBD1. Germline values: CDR1 SEHNR, CDR2 FQNEAQ (reference sequence). The V gene end was trimmed by 8 bases and the J gene end by 3 bases; junction bases not matched to a gene: 8. The CDR3 extends over 15 amino acids. The CDR3, as DNA: TGTGCCAGCTTTTGGACAGGGAAGGACACCGGGGAGCTGTTTTTT. Its protein is CASFWTGKDTGELFF.

The chain joins TRBV6-5 to TRBJ1-1; D is perhaps TRBD1 (5 bases). Germline-derived CDR1 and CDR2 are MNHEY and SVGAGI. V gave up 7 bases and J gave up 5 bases, with 17 bases separating them. There are 14 residues in the CDR3. The CDR3 region has the DNA TGTGCCAGCATCCCCGGGGGGATGAGGACTGAAGCTTTCTTT. This translates into CASIPGGMRTEAFF.

The V gene is TRBV24-1, the J gene TRBJ2-6, with D hard to call. Trimming removed 3 bases from V and 0 bases from J, with 11 bases in between. The CDR3 totals 17 residues. Germline V gives CDR1 KGHDR, CDR2 SFDVKD. CDR3 sequence (DNA): TGTGCCACCAGTGATATAGCTCTAGGCTCTGGGGCCAACGTCCTGACTTTC. Protein sequence: CATSDIALGSGANVLTF.

This clone is a singleton in its sample. This chain links TRBV7-2 with TRBJ2-5; D remains ambiguous. CDR1 is SGHTA, CDR2 FQGNSA, per germline. This CDR3 spans 12 amino acids. Deletions cut 5 bases from V and 5 bases from J, with 9 bases between. CDR3 residues: CASSPFSETQYF. CDR3 bases: TGTGCCAGCAGCCCCTTCTCGGAGACCCAGTACTTC.

V is TRBV27 and J is TRBJ1-6, with unresolved D. The V end was cut by 9 bases, the J end by 4 bases, with 13 bases between. CDR3 size: 14 residues. In germline, CDR1 is MNHEY, CDR2 SMNVEV (reference sequence). CDR3 DNA: TGTGCCAGTACTAGGCAGCCGTATAATTCACCCCTCCACTTT. Protein: CASTRQPYNSPLHF.

This clone was found once. V is TRBV27 and J is TRBJ1-3; a weak D match, TRBD1 (5 bases). V was shortened by 3 bases and J by 4 bases, with 10 bases between the two germline ends. The CDR3 runs to 14 residues. Germline lookup yields CDR1 MNHEY and CDR2 SMNVEV (reference sequence). The CDR3 DNA sequence: TGTGCCAGCAGTTTCGGGGGACGCGGAAACACCATATATTTT. It encodes CASSFGGRGNTIYF.

The CDR3 loop is CATSRVSLTRGNTGELFF. CDR3 sequence (DNA): TGTGCCACCAGCAGAGTCTCCCTAACGCGGGGGAACACCGGGGAGCTGTTTTTT. The chain couples TRBV15 to TRBJ2-2, with D perhaps matching TRBD2 (6 bases). The CDR3 extends over 18 amino acids. V was shortened by 1 base and J by 1 base, with 16 bases between the two germline ends. Germline CDR1 and CDR2: LNHNV and YYDKDF (reference sequence).

This chain joins TRBV10-2 and TRBJ2-3; no clear D. CDR1 WSHSY and CDR2 SAAADI come from the germline V gene. The CDR3 spans 13 residues. Trimming pared 3 bases from V and 4 bases from J, leaving 8 bases between. The chain's CDR3 is CASSDASADTQYF. The CDR3 DNA reads TGCGCCAGCAGTGATGCCAGTGCAGATACGCAGTATTTT.

This sequence joins TRBV21-1 and TRBJ2-7; no DNA check was done on the table's D call, TRBD1. TRBV21-1 is reported as a pseudogene. The length of the CDR3 is 15 residues. The chain's CDR3 is CASKYRDRGNYEQYF. For the CDR3, the DNA is TGTGCCAGCAAGTACCGGGACAGGGGAAACTACGAGCAGTACTTC.

The chain recombines TRBV30 with TRBJ1-2; D is ambiguous. V lost 3 bases and J lost 7, with 15 bases in between. Germline loops: CDR1 GTSNPN, CDR2 SVGIG (reference sequence). The CDR3 has 13 residues. In DNA form, the CDR3 reads TGTGCCTGGAGCCCTGGGCCTCCTCCTGGCTACACCTTC. It specifies CAWSPGPPPGYTF.

The V call is TRBV18, the J call TRBJ1-2; D might be TRBD1 (5 bases). There are 14 residues in the CDR3. Germline V gene lookup returns CDR1 KGHSH and CDR2 LQKENI. Trimming shortened V by 0 bases and J by 7 bases, and 12 bases separated the two germline ends. DNA of the CDR3: TGTGCCAGCTCACCACCCCCCGCAGGGCTTGGCTACACCTTC. Its translation: CASSPPPAGLGYTF.

The CDR3 sequence: CASSEYGGYEQYF. Written as DNA, the CDR3 is TGTGCCAGCAGTGAATACGGCGGGTACGAGCAGTACTTC. This rearrangement joins TRBV25-1 to TRBJ2-7, with D perhaps TRBD2 (5 bases). Trimming pared 0 bases from V and 4 bases from J, leaving 7 bases between. This CDR3 has 13 residues. Germline V lookup: CDR1 MGHDK, CDR2 SYGVNS.

The chain is built from TRBV5-1 and TRBJ2-5; D may be TRBD2 (5 bases). Trimming pared 0 bases from V and 4 bases from J, leaving 10 bases between. Germline values: CDR1 SGHRS, CDR2 YFSETQ. The CDR3 is made up of 14 amino acids. Written as DNA, the CDR3 is TGCGCCAGCAGCTTGGGACGGGGTGGAGAGACCCAGTACTTC. Its protein is CASSLGRGGETQYF.

In its sample, this clone was seen a few times. V is TRBV7-6 and J is TRBJ2-2; 8 bases fit TRBD1. The V gene's germline CDR1 is SGHVS and CDR2 FNYEAQ. The ends lost 4 bases at V and 1 base at J; junction bases unmatched: 11. The CDR3 has 18 residues. The CDR3 DNA sequence: TGTGCCAGCAGCTCACTCGGAGCAGGGGGCATGAACACCGGGGAGCTGTTTTTT. Translation gives CASSSLGAGGMNTGELFF.